What follows is one T cell receptor beta chain and its context. Its target is not known. This sample stems from a study of a mutant IDH1 vaccine in newly diagnosed glioma. Study at large: Vaccines were begun 4-6 weeks after radiotherapy alone, or with temozolomide cycles. Study-level findings and limits: Patients showed vaccine-induced immune responses at a rate of about 93%. Pseudoprogression looked unconnected to shifts in top peripheral T cell clonotypes.

The time point here: week 23, last vaccination. Vaccine doses each comprised 300 ug of mutant IDH1 20-mer peptide, with topical imiquimod. The CDR3 consists of 15 residues. Germline lookup yields CDR1 SGHVS and CDR2 FQNEAQ. Trimming stripped 3 bases from V and 5 bases from J, with 17 bases between. Only in-frame clones appear in the TCRdb table, and some are missing; sequencing was by immunoSEQ multiplex PCR. This repertoire shows 65,000 or so clones, roughly 81% found once; its top ten account for approximately 4.3%. This sequence originates from a man between 25 and 39 years old with glioma. This chain connects TRBV7-8 to TRBJ2-7; D may be TRBD1 (5 bases). The sequenced sample was PBMCs, obtained from a glioma patient whose treatment included an IDH1 peptide vaccine. In nucleotides, the CDR3 is TGTGCCAGCAGCTTCGTTCCAGGGATTTTCAACGAGCAGTACTTC. It yields the protein CASSFVPGIFNEQYF.